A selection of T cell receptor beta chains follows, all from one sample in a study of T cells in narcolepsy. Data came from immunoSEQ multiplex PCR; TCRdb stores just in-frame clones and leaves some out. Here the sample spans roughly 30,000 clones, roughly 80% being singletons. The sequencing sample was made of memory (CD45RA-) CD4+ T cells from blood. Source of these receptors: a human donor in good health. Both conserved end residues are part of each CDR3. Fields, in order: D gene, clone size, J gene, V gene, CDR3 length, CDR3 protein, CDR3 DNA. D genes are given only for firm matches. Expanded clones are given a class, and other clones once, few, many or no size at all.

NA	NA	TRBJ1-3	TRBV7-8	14	CASSLVVSGNTIYF	TGTGCCAGCAGCTTAGTAGTATCTGGAAACACCATATATTTT
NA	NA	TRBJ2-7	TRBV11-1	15	CASSLASGFTYEQYF	TGTGCCAGCAGCTTAGCTAGCGGCTTCACCTACGAGCAGTACTTC
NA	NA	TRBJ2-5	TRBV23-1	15	CASSQSPRRQETQYF	TGCGCCAGCAGTCAATCCCCCCGAAGACAAGAGACCCAGTACTTC
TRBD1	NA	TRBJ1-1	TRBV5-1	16	CASSLLVGQGDTEAFF	TGCGCCAGCAGCCTGCTGGTTGGACAGGGCGACACTGAAGCTTTCTTT
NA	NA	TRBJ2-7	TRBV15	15	CATSRRGASLNAQYF	TGTGCCACCAGCAGGAGAGGGGCCAGCCTTAACGCGCAGTACTTC
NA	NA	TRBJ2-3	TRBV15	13	CATSGGGTDTQYF	TGTGCCACCAGCGGAGGGGGGACAGATACGCAGTATTTT
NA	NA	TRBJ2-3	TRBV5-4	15	CASNRLGGRTDTQYF	TGTGCCAGCAACCGGCTGGGGGGACGCACAGATACGCAGTATTTT
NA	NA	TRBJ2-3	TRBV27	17	CASSLVKLIGPSDTQYF	TGTGCCAGCAGTTTAGTCAAACTAATTGGTCCCTCAGATACGCAGTATTTT
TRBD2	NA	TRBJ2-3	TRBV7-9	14	CASSPLSGTDTQYF	TGTGCCAGCAGCCCTCTTAGCGGGACAGATACGCAGTATTTT
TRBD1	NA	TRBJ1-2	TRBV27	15	CASRQGTGRVYGYTF	TGTGCCAGCAGGCAGGGGACAGGGCGCGTCTATGGCTACACCTTC
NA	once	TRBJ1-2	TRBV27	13	CASSLIPNYGYTF	TGTGCCAGCAGTTTAATACCCAACTATGGCTACACCTTC
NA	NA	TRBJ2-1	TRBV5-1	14	CASSPYSSYNEQFF	TGCGCCAGCAGCCCCTATAGCTCCTACAATGAGCAGTTCTTC
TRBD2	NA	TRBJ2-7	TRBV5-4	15	CASRLAGVPSYEQYF	TGTGCCAGCAGGTTAGCGGGGGTCCCCTCCTACGAGCAGTACTTC
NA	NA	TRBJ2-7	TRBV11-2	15	CASSGRVGFSYEQYF	TGTGCCAGCAGCGGACGGGTAGGGTTCTCCTACGAGCAGTACTTC
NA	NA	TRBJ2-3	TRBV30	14	CAWSVLQSTDTQYF	TGTGCCTGGAGTGTACTACAGTCCACAGATACGCAGTATTTT
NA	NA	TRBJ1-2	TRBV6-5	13	CASSPRGEYGYTF	TGTGCCAGCAGCCCCCGGGGGGAGTATGGCTACACCTTC
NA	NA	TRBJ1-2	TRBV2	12	CASSIGSPGYTF	TGTGCCAGCAGTATAGGGAGTCCTGGCTACACCTTC
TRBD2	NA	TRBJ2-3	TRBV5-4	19	CASSLGPLFSGGASDTQYF	TGTGCCAGCAGCTTGGGCCCCCTTTTTAGCGGGGGGGCCTCTGATACGCAGTATTTT
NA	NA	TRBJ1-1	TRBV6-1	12	CASNNGGVEAFF	TGTGCCAGCAATAATGGGGGGGTGGAAGCTTTCTTT
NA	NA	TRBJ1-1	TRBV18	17	CASSSGTGTEGGTEAFF	TGTGCCAGCTCTTCAGGTACGGGAACGGAGGGGGGCACTGAAGCTTTCTTT
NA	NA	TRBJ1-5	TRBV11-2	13	CASSTTWDQPQHF	TGTGCCAGCAGCACCACGTGGGATCAGCCCCAGCATTTT
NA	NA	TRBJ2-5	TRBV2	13	CASTRDSQETQYF	TGTGCCAGCACCCGGGACTCCCAAGAGACCCAGTACTTC
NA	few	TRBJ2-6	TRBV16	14	CASSRGFGANVLTF	TGTGCCAGCAGCCGGGGGTTCGGGGCCAACGTCCTGACTTTC
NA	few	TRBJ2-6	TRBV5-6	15	CASSPGGFGANVLTF	TGTGCCAGCAGCCCCGGGGGCTTTGGGGCCAACGTCCTGACTTTC
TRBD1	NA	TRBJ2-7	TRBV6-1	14	CASSPHRGHSEQYF	TGTGCCAGCAGCCCTCACAGGGGACATAGCGAGCAGTACTTC
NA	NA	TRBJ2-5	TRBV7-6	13	CASSDRIQETQYF	TGTGCCAGCAGCGACAGGATCCAAGAGACCCAGTACTTC
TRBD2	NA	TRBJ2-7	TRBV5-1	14	CASSPRTSGYEQYF	TGCGCCAGCAGCCCTAGGACTAGCGGGTACGAGCAGTACTTC
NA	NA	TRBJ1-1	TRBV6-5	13	CASSEYENTEAFF	TGTGCCAGCAGTGAATATGAAAACACTGAAGCTTTCTTT
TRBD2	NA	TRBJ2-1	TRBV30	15	CAWSPGTSGITEQFF	TGTGCCTGGAGTCCCGGGACTAGCGGGATAACTGAGCAGTTCTTC
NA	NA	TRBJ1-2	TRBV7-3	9	CARGYGYTF	TGTGCCAGGGGATACGGCTACACCTTC
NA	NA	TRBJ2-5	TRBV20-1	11	CSAQNQETQYF	TGCAGTGCACAAAACCAAGAGACCCAGTACTTC
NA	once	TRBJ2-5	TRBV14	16	CASSQDSVGVQETQYF	TGTGCCAGCAGCCAAGATAGCGTCGGGGTTCAAGAGACCCAGTACTTC
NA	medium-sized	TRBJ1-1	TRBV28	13	CASSNHGDTEAFF	TGTGCCAGCAGCAATCATGGGGACACTGAAGCTTTCTTT
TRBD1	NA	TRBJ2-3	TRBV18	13	CASSPGQVTRQYF	TGTGCCAGCTCACCGGGACAGGTTACCCGGCAGTATTTT
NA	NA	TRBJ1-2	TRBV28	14	CASSFQGPNYGYTF	TGTGCCAGCAGTTTTCAGGGGCCGAACTATGGCTACACCTTC
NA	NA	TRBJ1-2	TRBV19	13	CASCRGSSYGYTF	TGTGCCAGTTGTCGGGGCAGCTCCTATGGCTACACCTTC
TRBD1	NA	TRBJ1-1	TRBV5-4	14	CASSWGQEGTEAFF	TGTGCCAGCAGCTGGGGACAGGAGGGGACTGAAGCTTTCTTT
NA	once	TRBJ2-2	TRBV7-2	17	CASSLAGASGNTGELFF	TGTGCCAGCAGCTTAGCGGGGGCTAGCGGAAACACCGGGGAGCTGTTTTTT
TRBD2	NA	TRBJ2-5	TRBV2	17	CASRLAGGKVKQETQYF	TGTGCCAGCAGGCTAGCGGGAGGAAAGGTAAAGCAAGAGACCCAGTACTTC
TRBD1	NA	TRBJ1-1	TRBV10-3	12	CATGTGADEAFF	TGTGCCACCGGGACAGGGGCCGATGAAGCTTTCTTT
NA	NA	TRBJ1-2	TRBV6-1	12	CASSDRDYGYTF	TGTGCCAGCAGTGACAGGGACTATGGCTACACCTTC
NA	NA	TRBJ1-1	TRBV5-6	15	CASSLGSGDVAEAFF	TGTGCCAGCAGCTTGGGGTCGGGGGATGTGGCTGAAGCTTTCTTT
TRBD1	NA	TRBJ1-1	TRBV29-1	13	CSAWDRGQTEAFF	TGCAGCGCCTGGGACAGGGGGCAGACTGAAGCTTTCTTT
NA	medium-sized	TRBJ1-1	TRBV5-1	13	CASSEQGNTEAFF	TGCGCCAGCAGCGAACAGGGGAACACTGAAGCTTTCTTT
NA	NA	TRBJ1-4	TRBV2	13	CASSGDLGRKLFF	TGTGCCAGCAGTGGGGACCTCGGGAGAAAACTGTTTTTT
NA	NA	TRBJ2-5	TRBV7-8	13	CASSSGQWETQYF	TGTGCCAGCAGCTCCGGACAGTGGGAGACCCAGTACTTC
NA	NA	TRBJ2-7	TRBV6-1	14	CASKIQGKANEQYF	TGTGCCAGCAAGATCCAGGGAAAAGCCAACGAGCAGTACTTC
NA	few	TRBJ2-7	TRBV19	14	CASRDGGSLYEQYF	TGTGCCAGTAGGGACGGGGGCTCCCTCTACGAGCAGTACTTC
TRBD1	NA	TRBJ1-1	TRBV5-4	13	CASSFPGGTEAFF	TGTGCCAGCAGCTTTCCAGGGGGAACTGAAGCTTTCTTT